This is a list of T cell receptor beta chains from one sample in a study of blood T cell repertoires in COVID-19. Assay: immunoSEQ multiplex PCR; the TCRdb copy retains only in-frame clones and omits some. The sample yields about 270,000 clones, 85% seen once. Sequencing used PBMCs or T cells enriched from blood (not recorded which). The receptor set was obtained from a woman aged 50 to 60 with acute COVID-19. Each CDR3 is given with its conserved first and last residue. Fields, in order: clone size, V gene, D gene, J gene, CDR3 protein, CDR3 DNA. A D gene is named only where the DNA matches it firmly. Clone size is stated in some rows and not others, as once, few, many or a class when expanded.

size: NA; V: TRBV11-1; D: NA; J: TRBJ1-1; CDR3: CASSLAYHSNTEAFF; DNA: TGTGCCAGCAGCTTAGCTTATCACAGCAACACTGAAGCTTTCTTT
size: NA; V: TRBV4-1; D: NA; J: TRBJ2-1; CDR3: CASSQSTSPREQFF; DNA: TGCGCCAGCAGCCAGTCGACTAGTCCTAGGGAGCAGTTCTTC
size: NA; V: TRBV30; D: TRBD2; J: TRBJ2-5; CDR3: CACRAGGWAQYF; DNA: TGTGCCTGTCGGGCGGGGGGCTGGGCCCAGTACTTC
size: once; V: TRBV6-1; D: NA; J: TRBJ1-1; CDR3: CASSDAVGGRNTEAFF; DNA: TGTGCCAGCAGTGATGCCGTTGGGGGCCGGAACACTGAAGCTTTCTTT
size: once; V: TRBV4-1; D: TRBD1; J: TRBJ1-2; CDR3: CASTVTGGLGGYTF; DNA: TGCGCCAGCACTGTTACAGGGGGACTCGGGGGCTACACCTTC
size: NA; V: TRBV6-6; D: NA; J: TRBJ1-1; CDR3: CASSYSVEGRAEAFF; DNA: TGTGCCAGCAGTTACTCGGTAGAGGGGAGGGCTGAAGCTTTCTTT
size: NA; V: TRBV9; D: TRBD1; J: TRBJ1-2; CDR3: CASSHERQGPSNYGYTF; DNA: TGTGCCAGCAGTCACGAAAGACAGGGGCCTTCTAACTATGGCTACACCTTC
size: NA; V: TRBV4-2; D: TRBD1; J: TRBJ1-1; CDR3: CASSQGGQTNTEAFF; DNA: TGTGCCAGCAGCCAAGGGGGACAGACGAACACTGAAGCTTTCTTT
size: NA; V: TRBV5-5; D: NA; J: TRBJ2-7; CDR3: CASSPLRFGTYEQYF; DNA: TGTGCCAGCAGCCCGTTGAGGTTTGGGACTTACGAGCAGTACTTC
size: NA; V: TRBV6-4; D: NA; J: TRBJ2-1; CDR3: CASSDRPGYNEQFF; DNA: TGTGCCAGCAGTGACCGGCCAGGGTACAATGAGCAGTTCTTC
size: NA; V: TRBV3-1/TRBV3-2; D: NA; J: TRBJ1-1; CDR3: CASSHGGLTFNTEAFF; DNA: TGTGCCAGCAGCCATGGGGGCCTCACATTTAACACTGAAGCTTTCTTT
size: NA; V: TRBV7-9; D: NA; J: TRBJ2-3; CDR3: CASSRLSDPGGTQYF; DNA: TGTGCCAGCAGCCGCCTCTCGGATCCCGGGGGTACGCAGTATTTT
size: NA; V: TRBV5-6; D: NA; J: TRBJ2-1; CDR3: CASSLGDRQFF; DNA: TGTGCCAGCAGCTTGGGAGACAGGCAGTTCTTC